Detailed here is one TCR beta chain. V was clipped by 3 bases and J by 6 bases, with 11 bases between them. Germline loops: CDR1 KGHDR, CDR2 SFDVKD. The CDR3 sequence is 13 residues long. Under the authors' procedure: The assay estimated nucleated cells by amplifying reference gene primers. TCRdb keeps only in-frame clones here, not all; method: immunoSEQ multiplex PCR. From that table come the V and J calls and clone size; the DNA was used to work out D and trimming. Among 90,000 to 140,000 clones, roughly 80% were seen once, and the ten largest hold less than 20%. The entry originates in a study of blood T cell repertoires in COVID-19. Whole-study context: PBMCs, B-cell-depleted T cells, or T cells were the source of the cDNA or gDNA that made up the material.

Specimen: peripheral blood. The V and J genes are TRBV24-1 and TRBJ2-7; D possibly corresponds to TRBD2 (5 bases). This TCR was sampled from a woman older than 75 with acute or convalescent COVID-19. In DNA form, the CDR3 reads TGTGCCACCAGTGATCCGCGGAGGCGCGAGCAGTACTTC. Its translation: CATSDPRRREQYF.